Included here is one T cell receptor (beta chain) sequence, with context. These data originate in a study of blood T cell repertoires in COVID-19. Some clones are missing from TCRdb's copy, which holds only in-frame ones; the method was immunoSEQ multiplex PCR. The table has 100,000 to 150,000 clones, about 70% seen once. After removal of 0 bases from V and 3 bases from J, the junction contained 6 bases not matched to a gene. The CDR3 runs to 17 residues. Germline V gene lookup returns CDR1 PRHDT and CDR2 FYEKMQ (reference sequence). The chain is built from TRBV13 and TRBJ2-1, with 9 bases lining up with TRBD2. The TCR was taken from a woman in her 70s with acute or convalescent COVID-19. The material sequenced was peripheral blood. The CDR3 here is CASSLGPLAGDYNEQFF. CDR3 bases: TGTGCCAGCAGCTTAGGACCTTTAGCGGGGGACTACAATGAGCAGTTCTTC.